This T cell receptor (beta chain) was obtained from a study of control samples from healthy donors and cancer patients. The germline V gene has CDR1 MGHRA and CDR2 YSYEKL. The V end lost 5 bases, the J end lost 5 bases, and 19 bases lay between the germline ends. The CDR3 is 15 amino acids. Measured with immunoSEQ multiplex PCR; TCRdb has only the in-frame clones, and not every one. This sample carries roughly 130,000 clones, 75% to 95% of them seen once, and the ten largest clones take roughly 8.6%. This chain uses TRBV4-1 with TRBJ2-7, with D possibly being TRBD1 (6 bases). The sequence derives from a young man in good health. Input material: blood. The CDR3 nucleotides are TGCGCCAGCAGCTTCCGGGACATTGGGGACCACGAGCAGTACTTC. It yields the protein CASSFRDIGDHEQYF.